This TCR beta chain was found in a study of cytomegalovirus exposure and HLA in healthy donors. Study-wide results and caveats: Highly shared sequence variants in one cluster were likely a sequencing artifact. Most sequenced TCRs were rare (though some public TCRs occurred in many donors). In a later analysis, the majority of CMV-associated beta chains seemingly showed HLA restriction.

This clone was detected a few times. Antigen: not known. Healthy bone marrow donors supplied every sample. The PCR contained 60 Vbeta and 13 Jbeta primers. The protocol was immunoSEQ multiplex PCR, while the TCRdb copy is restricted to in-frame clones and leaves out a portion. This table has about 130,000 clones, 6.5% to 9.5% appearing once. V lost 4 bases and J lost 9, with 17 bases in between. The CDR3 is 15 amino acids. Germline CDR1 SGHRS, CDR2 YFSETQ. The sequenced sample was PBMCs. The chain employs TRBV5-1 and TRBJ1-6; D is perhaps TRBD1 (5 bases). The source of this sequence is a man aged 40-50 years in good health and CMV-seronegative. DNA of the CDR3: TGCGCCAGCAGCCCTACCGGGACTGGGACTTCACCCCTCCACTTT. Translation: CASSPTGTGTSPLHF.